The clone carrying this TCR beta chain was observed many times. Its cognate antigen is unknown. Amplification of the TCR beta CDR3 regions used RNA transcripts (as template). Investigators did first-round RT-PCR with HTBI primers, then second-round multiplex PCR. Each CDR3 protein is one row after TCRdb ran MiXCR on the multiplex PCR reads. This sample has approximately 460,000 distinct CDR3 sequences, with 14% found just once. CDR3 size: 12 residues. Germline CDR1 is SQVTM and CDR2 is ANQGSEA. V was shortened by 7 bases and J by 3 bases, with 12 bases between the two germline ends. Moderate-to-severe activity, with CAS ≥3, NOSPECS ≥4 and duration under 3 months, characterized the donors with ophthalmopathy. Other autoimmune diseases, uncontrolled infections, pregnancy or lactation led to the exclusion of patients. This sample was included in a study of Graves' ophthalmopathy and Graves' hyperthyroidism.

Whole-study findings and limits: Detection in blood was also observed for most expanded thyroid clonotypes above 0.001 frequency.

This sequence originates from a woman in her twenties or thirties with Graves' ophthalmopathy. The chain uses TRBV29-1 and TRBJ1-2, with a tentative D call TRBD1 (6 bases). The sample was blood. The CDR3 nucleotides are TGCAGCGCGTCGACAGGTGACTATGGCTACACCTTC. This codes for CSASTGDYGYTF.